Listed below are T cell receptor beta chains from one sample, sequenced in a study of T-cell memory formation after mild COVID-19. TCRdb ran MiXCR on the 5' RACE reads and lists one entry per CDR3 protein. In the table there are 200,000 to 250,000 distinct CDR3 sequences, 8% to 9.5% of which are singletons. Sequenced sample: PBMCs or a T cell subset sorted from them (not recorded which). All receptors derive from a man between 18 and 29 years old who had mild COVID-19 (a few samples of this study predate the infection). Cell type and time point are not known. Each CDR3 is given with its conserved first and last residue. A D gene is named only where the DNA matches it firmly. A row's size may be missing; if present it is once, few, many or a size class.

TGTGCCAGCAGTACCCGACAGGGGAGTTCACCCCTCCACTTT	CASSTRQGSSPLHF	TRBJ1-6	.	TRBV27	TRBD1
TGTGCCAGCAGAACGGGACAGGGTGCAGATACGCAGTATTTT	CASRTGQGADTQYF	TRBJ2-3	.	TRBV12-3/TRBV12-4	TRBD1
TGTGCCAGCAGTTACGGGACAGGTTCCACAGATACGCAGTATTTT	CASSYGTGSTDTQYF	TRBJ2-3	.	TRBV6-4	TRBD1
TGCGCCAGCAGCTTAAGCTCCAACGAGCAGTACTTC	CASSLSSNEQYF	TRBJ2-7	.	TRBV5-1	.
TGCAGTGCTGAAAAAGCGGGCGATACGCAGTATTTT	CSAEKAGDTQYF	TRBJ2-3	.	TRBV20-1	.
TGTGCCAGCAGTTTAGTCTCAGGGTACAATGAGCAGTTCTTC	CASSLVSGYNEQFF	TRBJ2-1	few	TRBV12-3/TRBV12-4	.
TGCAGTGCTCCTAGGTCGGATAATGAGCAGTTCTTC	CSAPRSDNEQFF	TRBJ2-1	many	TRBV20-1	.
TGTGCCAGCAGCTCAAGCTGGGGGGAGCAGAACTATGGCTACACCTTC	CASSSSWGEQNYGYTF	TRBJ1-2	few	TRBV7-2	.
TGTGCCAGCTCACCATTAAGGGGGGCCTCCTACGAGCAGTACTTC	CASSPLRGASYEQYF	TRBJ2-7	few	TRBV18	.
TGTGCCAGCAGTTCCTATGGGACCGGGGAGCTGTTTTTT	CASSSYGTGELFF	TRBJ2-2	.	TRBV6-6	.
TGTGCCAGTAGTATTACGGGGACTGCCACAGATACGCAGTATTTT	CASSITGTATDTQYF	TRBJ2-3	.	TRBV19	.
TGTGCCAGCAGCCCAGGGTCGGCAGATACGCAGTATTTT	CASSPGSADTQYF	TRBJ2-3	.	TRBV7-9	.
TGTGACAGCAGCTTGCGGCCAGGGGTAGGTCAGCCCCAGCATTTT	CDSSLRPGVGQPQHF	TRBJ1-5	.	TRBV5-6	.
TGTGCCAGCAGTAACGCAGGGGGCTGGTACGAGCAGTACTTC	CASSNAGGWYEQYF	TRBJ2-7	.	TRBV6-5	TRBD1
TGTGCCAGCAGTTATACGGACAGGGCTCAGCCCCAGCATTTT	CASSYTDRAQPQHF	TRBJ1-5	.	TRBV6-6	TRBD1
TGCGCCAGCAGCTTGGTCCAGGACACTGAAGCTTTCTTT	CASSLVQDTEAFF	TRBJ1-1	few	TRBV5-1	.
TGTGCCAGCAGCTATACAGGGGGCAATCAGCCCCAGCATTTT	CASSYTGGNQPQHF	TRBJ1-5	few	TRBV12-3/TRBV12-4	TRBD1
TGCGCCAGCAGCCAAGACAGGGGAGGGACCAAAAACATTCAGTACTTC	CASSQDRGGTKNIQYF	TRBJ2-4	few	TRBV4-3	.
TGCGCCAGCAGCTGGGACGGTGTCACAGATACGCAGTATTTT	CASSWDGVTDTQYF	TRBJ2-3	few	TRBV5-1	.
TGTGCCAGCAGAAGACTAGCGGTGATTTCCTACGAGCAGTACTTC	CASRRLAVISYEQYF	TRBJ2-7	few	TRBV27	TRBD2
TGTGCCAGCAGTTACACGCCAGGCCTAACCAATCAGCCCCAGCATTTT	CASSYTPGLTNQPQHF	TRBJ1-5	.	TRBV6-6	.
TGTGCCAGCAGCCAAGATTTGCCCCGGGGGTGGGACAATGAGCAGTTCTTC	CASSQDLPRGWDNEQFF	TRBJ2-1	.	TRBV4-2	.
TGTGCCAGCCCGCGCTCGCCAGGGGCCGCCTATGGCTACACCTTC	CASPRSPGAAYGYTF	TRBJ1-2	.	TRBV21-1	.
TGTGCCAGCACCAAGGACGGACGGAACTATGGCTACACCTTC	CASTKDGRNYGYTF	TRBJ1-2	many	TRBV6-5	.
TGTGCCAGCAGTGGGACAGCCCACTATGGCTACACCTTC	CASSGTAHYGYTF	TRBJ1-2	few	TRBV12-3/TRBV12-4	TRBD1
TGTGCCAGCATGGAGGCTACGGCTTTCTTT	CASMEATAFF	TRBJ1-1	.	TRBV2	.
TGTGCCAGTAGTATAGTCCACCGGGACAGGGGATCCTACGAGCAGTACTTC	CASSIVHRDRGSYEQYF	TRBJ2-7	.	TRBV19	TRBD1
TGTGCCAGCAGCCCTAAGCATGGCTCCGAGCAGTACTTC	CASSPKHGSEQYF	TRBJ2-7	few	TRBV7-2	.
TGTGCCAGCAGCGTAGCTGGTACCGGGGAGCTGTTTTTT	CASSVAGTGELFF	TRBJ2-2	.	TRBV9	.
TGTGCCAGCGGACCGCAGGGACTAGGGCTTCTTGAGCAGTTCTTC	CASGPQGLGLLEQFF	TRBJ2-1	many	TRBV18	TRBD2
TGTGCCAGCAGTCAGCGTAGCAATCAGCCCCAGCATTTT	CASSQRSNQPQHF	TRBJ1-5	many	TRBV6-5	.
TGTGCCACCAGTGACGTTGGCTATGGCTACACCTTC	CATSDVGYGYTF	TRBJ1-2	.	TRBV24-1	.
TGTGCCAGCAGCTTATTCGGGGAGGGGAACTATGGCTACACCTTC	CASSLFGEGNYGYTF	TRBJ1-2	.	TRBV7-9	.
TGTGCCAGCAGGGGGGAGGGTATTTTATATCAGCCCCAGCATTTT	CASRGEGILYQPQHF	TRBJ1-5	.	TRBV12-3/TRBV12-4	.
TGTGCCAGCAGCCAAGATAGGGGGCTCCAGCCCCAGCATTTT	CASSQDRGLQPQHF	TRBJ1-5	few	TRBV3-1	TRBD1
TGTGCCAGCAGCCTAGATCAGGGAAGGACTGAAGCTTTCTTT	CASSLDQGRTEAFF	TRBJ1-1	many	TRBV4-2	.
TGTGCCTGCCGGACAGGGGGGAATGAGCAGTTCTTC	CACRTGGNEQFF	TRBJ2-1	few	TRBV12-3/TRBV12-4	TRBD1
TGTGCCAGCAGATCCACACAGGGGTTCTATGGCTACACCTTC	CASRSTQGFYGYTF	TRBJ1-2	few	TRBV6-5	TRBD1
TGCAGTGCTAGAGCGACTAGCGGGGGGGTTGGCACCGGGGAGCTGTTTTTT	CSARATSGGVGTGELFF	TRBJ2-2	many	TRBV20-1	TRBD2
TGCGCCAGCAATTCGAGGCCCCCCGAAGGCAATCAGCCCCAGCATTTT	CASNSRPPEGNQPQHF	TRBJ1-5	many	TRBV10-1	.
TGTGCCAGCAGCTTAACCCTATCGTTGGGACTAGGATTGTATTTT	CASSLTLSLGLGLYF	TRBJ2-3	.	TRBV7-2	TRBD2
TGTGCCAGCAGCCAAGTGGGCTTCGACTCTGGAAACACCATATATTTT	CASSQVGFDSGNTIYF	TRBJ1-3	few	TRBV7-6	.
TGTGCCAGCAGCCTATCCCGGGAGAACACTGAAGCTTTCTTT	CASSLSRENTEAFF	TRBJ1-1	.	TRBV7-6	.
TGTGCCAGCAGCCAGGCCACCCAAAGCTACACCTTC	CASSQATQSYTF	TRBJ1-2	.	TRBV3-1	.
TGTGCCGCCGGGACGCCGGCCTACGAGCAGTACTTC	CAAGTPAYEQYF	TRBJ2-7	few	TRBV6-5	.
TGTGCCAGCAGCTTTAAATCCGGGAACACTGAAGCTTTCTTT	CASSFKSGNTEAFF	TRBJ1-1	many	TRBV7-9	.
TGCGCCAGCAGCCAAGCAAGGTCACCCCTCCACTTT	CASSQARSPLHF	TRBJ1-6	.	TRBV4-1	.
TGTGCCAGCGGGACCCGAACGAATCAGCCCCAGCATTTT	CASGTRTNQPQHF	TRBJ1-5	.	TRBV12-3/TRBV12-4	.
TGCAGTGCTCGGGGTCCCGGGGAGCAGTACTTC	CSARGPGEQYF	TRBJ2-7	many	TRBV20-1	.
TGCGCCAGCAGCGAGACAGGGGCGGAGACCCAGTACTTC	CASSETGAETQYF	TRBJ2-5	.	TRBV10-1	TRBD1
TGTGCCAGCAGCCCGCCCCCCGCGGGGGCCCGCGCAGATACGCAGTATTTT	CASSPPPAGARADTQYF	TRBJ2-3	few	TRBV12-3/TRBV12-4	.
TGTGCCAGCAGCCCTCGAGGGGCCAGCGGGGTCAGAGATACGCAGTATTTT	CASSPRGASGVRDTQYF	TRBJ2-3	many	TRBV7-2	TRBD2
TGTGCCAGCACCCTCCTAACAAGGGGAGGAGAAAAACTGTTTTTT	CASTLLTRGGEKLFF	TRBJ1-4	few	TRBV5-5	.
TGTGCCAGCAGTCCTATCGGGACTGCAGGACAGCCCCAGCATTTT	CASSPIGTAGQPQHF	TRBJ1-5	few	TRBV27	.
TGTGCCAGCAGCTGGACAGGGGAGGAAAGGACCCAGTACTTC	CASSWTGEERTQYF	TRBJ2-5	few	TRBV5-6	TRBD1
TGTGCCAGCACTCCAGGTCGCTGGGCCAACGTCCTGACTTTC	CASTPGRWANVLTF	TRBJ2-6	few	TRBV5-6	.
TGTGCCAGCAGTGAATCAGGCACCACCTACGAGCAGTACTTC	CASSESGTTYEQYF	TRBJ2-7	many	TRBV25-1	.
TGTGCCAGTAGAAAGAGGAACACTGAAGCTTTCTTT	CASRKRNTEAFF	TRBJ1-1	few	TRBV19	.
TGTGCCAGCAGCCGAGTTTCTAGCGGGGGTTCCCAAGAGACCCAGTACTTC	CASSRVSSGGSQETQYF	TRBJ2-5	.	TRBV7-2	TRBD2